The T cell receptor (beta chain) under discussion was sequenced for a study of response to subunit inactivated influenza vaccine. This CDR3 has 13 amino acids. V shed 10 bases and J 1 base; nucleotides not matched to a gene: 3. This clonotype was seen a handful of times. Via MiXCR, TCRdb re-called the RT-PCR reads, giving one row per CDR3 protein. The repertoire has 700,000 to 800,000 distinct CDR3 sequences, approximately 18% of them found once; the top ten carry about a tenth. This sequence joins TRBV12-3 or TRBV12-4 and TRBJ2-2, with 7 bases fitting TRBD2. The starting material was PBMCs from blood, obtained around 5 days after vaccination. The clonotype was recovered from a man between 50 and 59 years old who received an inactivated influenza vaccine. This chain's CDR3 is CATREENTGELFF. The CDR3 DNA reads TGTGCCACCCGGGAGGAGAACACCGGGGAGCTGTTTTTT.